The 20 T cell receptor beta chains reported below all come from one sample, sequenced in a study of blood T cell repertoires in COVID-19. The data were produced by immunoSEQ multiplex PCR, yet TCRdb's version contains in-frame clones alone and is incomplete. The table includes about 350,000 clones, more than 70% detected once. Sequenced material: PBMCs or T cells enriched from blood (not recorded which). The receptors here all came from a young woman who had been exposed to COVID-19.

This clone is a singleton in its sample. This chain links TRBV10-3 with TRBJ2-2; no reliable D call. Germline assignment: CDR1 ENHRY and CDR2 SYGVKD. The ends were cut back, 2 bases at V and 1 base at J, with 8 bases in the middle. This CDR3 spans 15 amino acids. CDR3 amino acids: CAISEGPLNTGELFF. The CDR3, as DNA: TGTGCCATCAGTGAGGGGCCGTTGAACACCGGGGAGCTGTTTTTT.

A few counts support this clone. For the CDR3, the DNA is TGTGCCAGCAGTGAGGTCACACCTGGAAACACCATATATTTT. Translation gives CASSEVTPGNTIYF. This rearrangement joins TRBV2 to TRBJ1-3; the D is unclear. Germline lookup yields CDR1 SNHLY and CDR2 FYNNEI. The V end was cut by 3 bases, the J end by 2 bases, with 8 bases between. The CDR3 has 14 residues.

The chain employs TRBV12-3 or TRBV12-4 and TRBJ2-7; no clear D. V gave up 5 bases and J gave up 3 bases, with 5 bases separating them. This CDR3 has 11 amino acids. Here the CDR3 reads CASSTIYEQYF. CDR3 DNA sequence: TGTGCCAGCAGTACTATCTACGAGCAGTACTTC.

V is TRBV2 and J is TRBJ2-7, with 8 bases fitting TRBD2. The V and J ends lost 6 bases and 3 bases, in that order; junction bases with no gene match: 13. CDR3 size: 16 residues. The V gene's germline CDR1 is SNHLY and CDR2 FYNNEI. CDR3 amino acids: CASSSLVLADDYEQYF. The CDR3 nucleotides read TGTGCCAGCAGCTCCCTAGTACTAGCGGATGACTACGAGCAGTACTTC.

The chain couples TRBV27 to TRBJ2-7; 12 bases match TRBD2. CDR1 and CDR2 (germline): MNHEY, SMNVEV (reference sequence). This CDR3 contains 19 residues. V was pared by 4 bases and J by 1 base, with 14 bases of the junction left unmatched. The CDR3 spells CASSYRGRLAGGLSYEQYF. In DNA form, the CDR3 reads TGTGCCAGCAGTTACCGAGGCCGGCTAGCGGGAGGGTTGTCCTACGAGCAGTACTTC.

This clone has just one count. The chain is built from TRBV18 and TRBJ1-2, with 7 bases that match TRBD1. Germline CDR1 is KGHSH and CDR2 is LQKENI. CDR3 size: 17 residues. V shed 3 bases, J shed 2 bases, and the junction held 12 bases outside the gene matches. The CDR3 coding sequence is TGTGCCAGCTCACCCCGGGGGATAAGACAGGGAAACTATGGCTACACCTTC. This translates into CASSPRGIRQGNYGYTF.

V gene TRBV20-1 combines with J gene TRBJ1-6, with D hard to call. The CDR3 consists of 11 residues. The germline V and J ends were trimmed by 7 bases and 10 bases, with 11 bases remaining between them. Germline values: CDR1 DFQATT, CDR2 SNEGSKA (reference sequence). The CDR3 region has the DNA TGCAGTGTCCCGTTTCTGTCACCCCTCCACTTT. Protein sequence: CSVPFLSPLHF.

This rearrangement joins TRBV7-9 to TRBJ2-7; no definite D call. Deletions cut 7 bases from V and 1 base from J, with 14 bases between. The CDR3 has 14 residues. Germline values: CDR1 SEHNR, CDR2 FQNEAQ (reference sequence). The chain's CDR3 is CASTLSAVSYEQYF. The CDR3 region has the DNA TGTGCCAGCACCCTCTCTGCGGTGTCCTACGAGCAGTACTTC.

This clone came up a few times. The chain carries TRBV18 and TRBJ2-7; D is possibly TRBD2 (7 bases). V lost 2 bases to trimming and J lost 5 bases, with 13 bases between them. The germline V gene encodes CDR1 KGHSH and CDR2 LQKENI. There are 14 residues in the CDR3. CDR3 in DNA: TGTGCCAGCTCACCAGCGGGGGCGGTTAACGAGCAGTACTTC. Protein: CASSPAGAVNEQYF.

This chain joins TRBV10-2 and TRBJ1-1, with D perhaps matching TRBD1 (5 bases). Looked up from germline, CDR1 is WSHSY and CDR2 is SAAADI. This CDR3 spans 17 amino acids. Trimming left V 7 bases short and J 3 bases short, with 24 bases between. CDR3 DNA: TGCGCCAGCATCCTGGGGCCCGGCCGACGAACTGACACTGAAGCTTTCTTT. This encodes CASILGPGRRTDTEAFF.

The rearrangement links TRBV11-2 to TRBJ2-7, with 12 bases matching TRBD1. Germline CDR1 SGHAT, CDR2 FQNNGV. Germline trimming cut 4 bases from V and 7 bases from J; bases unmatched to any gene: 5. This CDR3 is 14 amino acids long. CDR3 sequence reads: CASSSGQGAEEQYF. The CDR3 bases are TGTGCCAGCAGCTCGGGACAGGGGGCCGAAGAGCAGTACTTC.

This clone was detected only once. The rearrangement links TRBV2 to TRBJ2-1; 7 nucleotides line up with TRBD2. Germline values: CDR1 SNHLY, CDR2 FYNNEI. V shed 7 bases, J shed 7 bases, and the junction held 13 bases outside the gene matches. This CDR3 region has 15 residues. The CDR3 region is CASIRRLAVGNEQFF. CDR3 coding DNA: TGTGCCAGCATCCGTAGGCTAGCGGTGGGTAATGAGCAGTTCTTC. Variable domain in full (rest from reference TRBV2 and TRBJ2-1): EPEVTQTPSHQVTQMGQEVILRCVPISNHLYFYWYRQILGQKVEFLVSFYNNEISEKSEIFDDQFSVERPDGSNFTLKIRSTKLEDSAMYFCASIRRLAVGNEQFFGPGTRLTVL.

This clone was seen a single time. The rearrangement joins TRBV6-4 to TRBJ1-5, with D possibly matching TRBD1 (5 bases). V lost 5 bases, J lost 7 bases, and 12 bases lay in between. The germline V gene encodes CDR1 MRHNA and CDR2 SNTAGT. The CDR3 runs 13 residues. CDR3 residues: CASSLGSGQPQHF. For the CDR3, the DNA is TGTGCCAGCAGTCTGGGGTCAGGGCAGCCCCAGCATTTT.

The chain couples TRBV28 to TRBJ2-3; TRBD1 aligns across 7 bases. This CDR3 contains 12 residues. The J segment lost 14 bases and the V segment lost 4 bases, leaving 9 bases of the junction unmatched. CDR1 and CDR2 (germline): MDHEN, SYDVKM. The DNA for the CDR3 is TGTGCCAGCAGTTCGGGGACAGATCCTCGGTATTTT. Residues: CASSSGTDPRYF.

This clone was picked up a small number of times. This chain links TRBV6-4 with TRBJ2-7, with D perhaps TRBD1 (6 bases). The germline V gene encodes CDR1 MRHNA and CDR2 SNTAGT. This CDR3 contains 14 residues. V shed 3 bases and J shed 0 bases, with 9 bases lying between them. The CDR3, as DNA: TGTGCCAGCAGTGAGGGGACATCCTCCTACGAGCAGTACTTC. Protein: CASSEGTSSYEQYF.

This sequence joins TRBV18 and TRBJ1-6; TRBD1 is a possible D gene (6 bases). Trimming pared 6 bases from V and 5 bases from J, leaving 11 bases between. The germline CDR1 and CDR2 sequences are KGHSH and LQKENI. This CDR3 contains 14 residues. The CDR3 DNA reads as TGTGCCAGCTCCTCAGGGGTTGATAATTCACCCCTCCACTTT. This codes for CASSSGVDNSPLHF. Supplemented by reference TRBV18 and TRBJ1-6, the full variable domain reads NAGVMQNPRHLVRRRGQEARLRCSPMKGHSHVYWYRQLPEEGLKFMVYLQKENIIDESGMPKERFSAEFPKEGPSILRIQQVVRGDSAAYFCASSSGVDNSPLHFGNGTRLTVT.

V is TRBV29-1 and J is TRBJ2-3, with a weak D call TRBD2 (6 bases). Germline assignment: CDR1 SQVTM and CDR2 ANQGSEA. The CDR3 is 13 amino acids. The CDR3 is CTGLVGEEVTQYF. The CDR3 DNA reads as TGCACCGGGCTCGTAGGGGAGGAGGTAACGCAGTATTTT.

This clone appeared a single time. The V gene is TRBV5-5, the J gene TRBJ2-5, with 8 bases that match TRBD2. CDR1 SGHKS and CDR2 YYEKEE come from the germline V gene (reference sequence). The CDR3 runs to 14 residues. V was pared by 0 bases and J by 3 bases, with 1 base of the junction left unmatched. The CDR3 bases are TGTGCCAGCAGCTTGGCGGGAGGGGAAGAGACCCAGTACTTC. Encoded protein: CASSLAGGEETQYF. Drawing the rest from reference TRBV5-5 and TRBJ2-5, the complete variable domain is DAGVTQSPTHLIKTRGQQVTLRCSPISGHKSVSWYQQVLGQGPQFIFQYYEKEERGRGNFPDRFSARQFPNYSSELNVNALLLGDSALYLCASSLAGGEETQYFGPGTRLLVL.

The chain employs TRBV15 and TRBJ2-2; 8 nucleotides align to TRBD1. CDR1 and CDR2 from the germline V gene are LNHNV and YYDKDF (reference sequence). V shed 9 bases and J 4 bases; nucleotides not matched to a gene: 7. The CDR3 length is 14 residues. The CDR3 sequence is CATRTGSGTGELFF. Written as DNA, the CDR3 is TGTGCCACTAGGACAGGGTCGGGCACCGGGGAGCTGTTTTTT.

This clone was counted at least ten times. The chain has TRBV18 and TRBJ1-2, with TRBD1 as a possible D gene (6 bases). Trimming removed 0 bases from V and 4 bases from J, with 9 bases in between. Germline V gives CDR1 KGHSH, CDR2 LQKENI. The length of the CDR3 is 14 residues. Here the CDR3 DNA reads TGTGCCAGCTCACCACCGGACAGAATCTATGGCTACACCTTC. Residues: CASSPPDRIYGYTF.